Presented here are 29 T cell receptor beta chains from one specimen sequenced in a study of long-term antiretroviral therapy in people with HIV. Survey-level resolution applied to immunoSEQ assay v3.0. Libraries were prepared by immunoSEQ multiplex PCR; TCRdb keeps only in-frame clonotypes and omits some of them. The profile shows over 30,000 clones, 85% to 90% of them singletons. This specimen was unsorted PBMCs, taken 3.1 years after starting antiretroviral therapy. The receptors derive from a woman in her 50s with HIV.

The chain uses TRBV7-9 and TRBJ1-2, with D uncertain. V lost 2 bases and J lost 6, with 16 bases in between. CDR3 size: 15 residues. Germline CDR1 reads SEHNR; CDR2 reads FQNEAQ (reference sequence). The CDR3 DNA sequence: TGTGCCAGCAGCTTATACGTAGTCGGTCGGGATGGCTACACCTTC. Its translation: CASSLYVVGRDGYTF. The full variable domain, in which reference TRBV7-9 and TRBJ1-2 provide the parts outside the CDR3, is DTGVSQNPRHKITKRGQNVTFRCDPISEHNRLYWYRQTLGQGPEFLTYFQNEAQLEKSRLLSDRFSAERPKGSFSTLEIQRTEQGDSAMYLCASSLYVVGRDGYTFGSGTRLTVV.

A few counts support this clone. The chain couples TRBV2 to TRBJ1-1; TRBD1 matches at 11 bases. Trimming removed 8 bases from V and 4 bases from J; junction bases left unmatched: 3. This CDR3 is 13 amino acids long. Germline V gives CDR1 SNHLY, CDR2 FYNNEI. The CDR3: CASLGTGGTEAFF. CDR3 nucleotides: TGTGCCAGCTTGGGGACAGGGGGCACTGAAGCTTTCTTT.

The chain is built from TRBV6-5 and TRBJ1-2; no reliable D call. This CDR3 contains 15 residues. CDR1 is MNHEY and CDR2 is SVGAGI in the germline V gene. V was pared by 2 bases and J by 5 bases, with 15 bases between. The CDR3 region has the DNA TGTGCCAGCAGTTACATTCCGGCAAGCCGGTATGGCTACACCTTC. Amino acid sequence: CASSYIPASRYGYTF.

Written as DNA, the CDR3 is TGCAGCGTTGCTCACAGGGGTTCTGGGGCCAACGTCCTGACTTTC. It specifies CSVAHRGSGANVLTF. The J gene is TRBJ2-6, the V gene TRBV29-1; 7 bases map to TRBD1. This CDR3 is built from 15 residues. V lost 4 bases to trimming and J lost 1 base; unmatched junction nucleotides: 4. Germline CDR1 reads SQVTM; CDR2 reads ANQGSEA.

This clone was detected only a few times. V gene TRBV7-3 combines with J gene TRBJ2-7; D may be TRBD1 (6 bases). Germline-derived CDR1 and CDR2 are SGHTA and FQGTGA. The CDR3 is made up of 14 amino acids. V lost 5 bases and J lost 4, with 15 bases in between. The CDR3 sequence: CASSPGAVGYEQYF. DNA for the CDR3: TGTGCCAGCAGCCCAGGGGCAGTCGGGTACGAGCAGTACTTC.

The chain links TRBV7-3 to TRBJ2-2; tentative D call: TRBD2 (5 bases). CDR1 and CDR2 from the germline V gene are SGHTA and FQGTGA. Deletions cut 3 bases from V and 4 bases from J, with 9 bases between. CDR3 length: 14 residues. CDR3: CASSFGGSTGELFF. As DNA, the CDR3 is TGTGCCAGCAGCTTCGGTGGGAGCACCGGGGAGCTGTTTTTT.

The chain combines TRBV2 with TRBJ2-7; the D gene could be TRBD1 or TRBD2 (5 bases each). CDR1 is SNHLY and CDR2 is FYNNEI in the germline V gene. V gave up 7 bases and J gave up 0 bases, with 13 bases separating them. This CDR3 has 14 residues. This CDR3 reads CASMRGISSYEQYF. The CDR3 DNA follows: TGTGCCAGCATGAGGGGAATTAGCTCCTACGAGCAGTACTTC.

V and J are TRBV7-9 and TRBJ1-1, with unresolved D. This CDR3 contains 13 residues. Germline V gene sequence: CDR1 SEHNR, CDR2 FQNEAQ (reference sequence). Trimming took 2 bases from V and 11 from J, leaving 15 bases between them. Here the CDR3 reads CASSLTYELGAFF. Written as DNA, the CDR3 is TGTGCCAGCAGCTTAACTTACGAGTTAGGGGCTTTCTTT.

This chain connects TRBV5-6 to TRBJ1-1; D gene ambiguous. V was pared by 1 base and J by 8 bases, with 9 bases between. Per germline, CDR1 SGHDT and CDR2 YYEEEE. The CDR3 has 12 amino acids. CDR3: CASSLRLLEAFF. The CDR3 DNA sequence: TGTGCCAGCAGCTTGCGTTTACTAGAAGCTTTCTTT.

V is TRBV9 and J is TRBJ1-2, with D possibly being TRBD1 (6 bases). CDR3 length: 13 residues. Germline V gives CDR1 SGDLS, CDR2 YYNGEE. Between the trimmed V and J ends, which lost 3 bases and 5 bases, there was a span of 11 bases. DNA of the CDR3: TGTGCCAGCAGCGACGACAGGCCTTATGGCTACACCTTC. This codes for CASSDDRPYGYTF.

The genes are TRBV5-6 and TRBJ1-1; 9 nucleotides match TRBD1. V shed 4 bases and J 6 bases; nucleotides not matched to a gene: 7. Germline CDR1 and CDR2: SGHDT and YYEEEE. The length of the CDR3 is 14 residues. The CDR3 spells CASSRGTGFAEAFF. CDR3 DNA: TGTGCCAGCAGCCGAGGGACAGGGTTCGCTGAAGCTTTCTTT.

The chain uses TRBV7-9 and TRBJ2-5; perhaps TRBD2 as D (6 bases). Germline V CDR1 and CDR2: SEHNR, FQNEAQ (reference sequence). The CDR3 runs to 14 residues. The germline V and J ends were trimmed by 5 bases and 4 bases, with 14 bases remaining between them. The CDR3 DNA is TGTGCCAGCAGCCCGACGGGGGTAGGAGAGACCCAGTACTTC. It encodes CASSPTGVGETQYF.

The V and J genes are TRBV7-2 and TRBJ2-1; 8 bases align to TRBD2. The CDR3 loop spans 16 amino acids. J was trimmed by 8 bases and V by 5 bases; bases with no gene match: 14. CDR1 and CDR2 (germline): SGHTA, FQGNSA. For the CDR3, the DNA is TGTGCCAGCAGCGCAGGACTAGCCGACGGAGGCGATGAGCAGTTCTTC. This codes for CASSAGLADGGDEQFF.

This chain uses TRBV4-1 with TRBJ1-6; tentative D call: TRBD1 (5 bases). Trimming took 1 base from V and 10 from J, leaving 17 bases between them. Looked up from germline, CDR1 is MGHRA and CDR2 is YSYEKL. This CDR3 contains 16 residues. The CDR3 is CASSQVNEGMGSPLHF. The DNA for the CDR3 is TGCGCCAGCAGCCAAGTAAATGAGGGGATGGGGTCACCCCTCCACTTT.

The chain uses TRBV11-2 and TRBJ2-5; 15 positions match TRBD2. Losses at the gene ends were 5 bases for V and 9 bases for J; bases not matched to a gene: 16. This CDR3 spans 18 amino acids. CDR1 is SGHAT and CDR2 is FQNNGV in the germline V gene. CDR3 residues: CASSPGLAGGPDPRAQYF. The DNA for the CDR3 is TGTGCCAGCAGCCCGGGACTAGCGGGGGGACCAGACCCACGGGCCCAGTACTTC. The variable domain in full, completed from reference TRBV11-2 and TRBJ2-5, reads EAGVAQSPRYKIIEKRQSVAFWCNPISGHATLYWYQQILGQGPKLLIQFQNNGVVDDSQLPKDRFSAERLKGVDSTLKIQPAKLEDSAVYLCASSPGLAGGPDPRAQYFGPGTRLLVL.

The rearrangement links TRBV19 to TRBJ2-6; no clear D gene. The germline V and J ends were trimmed by 4 bases and 5 bases, with 21 bases remaining between them. The CDR3 runs 18 residues. In germline, CDR1 is LNHDA, CDR2 SQIVND (reference sequence). CDR3 loop: CASSKVETKQSRANVLTF. The CDR3 nucleotides are TGTGCCAGTAGTAAAGTAGAGACAAAACAAAGTCGGGCCAACGTCCTGACTTTC.

This rearrangement joins TRBV7-9 to TRBJ1-4; D remains unclear. The V gene lost 6 bases and the J gene lost 4 bases, with 18 bases spanning the gap. This CDR3 contains 16 residues. Germline CDR1 SEHNR, CDR2 FQNEAQ (reference sequence). CDR3 bases: TGTGCCAGCAGTTGGGCCCGGACTGATTTTAATGAAAAACTGTTTTTT. The encoded protein is CASSWARTDFNEKLFF.

The V call is TRBV11-2, the J call TRBJ1-2; TRBD1 is a possible D gene (5 bases). The CDR3 sequence is 16 residues long. Germline CDR1 reads SGHAT; CDR2 reads FQNNGV. V was clipped by 1 base and J by 8 bases, with 20 bases between them. Written as DNA, the CDR3 is TGTGCCAGCAGCTTAGGGCGGGGCCGGACGACTGGAGGCTACACCTTC. This gives the protein CASSLGRGRTTGGYTF. Combining the CDR3 with reference TRBV11-2 and TRBJ1-2 gives the whole variable domain EAGVAQSPRYKIIEKRQSVAFWCNPISGHATLYWYQQILGQGPKLLIQFQNNGVVDDSQLPKDRFSAERLKGVDSTLKIQPAKLEDSAVYLCASSLGRGRTTGGYTFGSGTRLTVV.

The V gene is TRBV19, the J gene TRBJ1-1; no firm D call. The CDR3 totals 14 residues. Germline CDR1 LNHDA, CDR2 SQIVND (reference sequence). Trimming removed 5 bases from V and 1 base from J, with 11 bases in between. The CDR3 protein is CASSQNKENTEAFF. CDR3 DNA sequence: TGTGCCAGTAGTCAGAATAAGGAGAACACTGAAGCTTTCTTT.

This rearrangement joins TRBV5-1 to TRBJ2-7; a possible D gene is TRBD1 (6 bases). Between the trimmed V and J ends, which lost 4 bases and 2 bases, there was a span of 13 bases. The CDR3 is made up of 14 amino acids. Per the germline V gene, CDR1 is SGHRS and CDR2 is YFSETQ. The CDR3 coding sequence is TGCGCCAGCAGCGGGACCGGGACACCCTACGAGCAGTACTTC. Its translation: CASSGTGTPYEQYF.

In its sample, this clone was seen a few times. V gene TRBV7-2 combines with J gene TRBJ2-7; D ambiguous. V was shortened by 2 bases and J by 2 bases, with 10 bases between the two germline ends. The CDR3 is made up of 14 amino acids. Germline lookup yields CDR1 SGHTA and CDR2 FQGNSA. The CDR3 spells CASSLIPGTYEQYF. DNA for the CDR3: TGTGCCAGCAGCTTAATTCCCGGAACCTACGAGCAGTACTTC.

The chain recombines TRBV4-1 with TRBJ1-1; no definite D call. With 1 base removed from V and 1 base from J, the gap between germline ends came to 7 bases. Germline V gene lookup returns CDR1 MGHRA and CDR2 YSYEKL. The CDR3 contains 14 residues. Here the CDR3 reads CASSQVPANTEAFF. Written as DNA, the CDR3 is TGCGCCAGCAGCCAAGTTCCCGCGAACACTGAAGCTTTCTTT.

This chain joins TRBV7-9 and TRBJ2-7, with 11 nucleotides matching TRBD1. J was trimmed by 5 bases and V by 5 bases; bases with no gene match: 8. This CDR3 contains 15 residues. Germline V gene lookup returns CDR1 SEHNR and CDR2 FQNEAQ (reference sequence). In DNA, the CDR3 is TGTGCCAGCAGCCCCGACGGACAGGGGGCCGACGAGCAGTACTTC. Amino acid sequence: CASSPDGQGADEQYF.

V is TRBV5-1 and J is TRBJ1-1; D is perhaps TRBD1 (6 bases). Germline V gene data show CDR1 as SGHRS and CDR2 as YFSETQ. V gave up 8 bases and J gave up 0 bases, with 14 bases separating them. This CDR3 is built from 14 residues. In nucleotides, the CDR3 is TGCGCCAGTAAGCCTAGACAGGTGAACACTGAAGCTTTCTTT. Protein product: CASKPRQVNTEAFF.

The chain recombines TRBV4-3 with TRBJ2-7; 11 nucleotides match TRBD1. CDR3 size: 17 residues. V dropped 2 bases and J dropped 2; count of bases not matched to a gene: 8. The germline CDR1 and CDR2 sequences are LGHNA and YSLEER. The DNA of the CDR3 is TGCGCCAGCAGCCAATTCGCGGGACAGGGGGAAACCTACGAGCAGTACTTC. Translating gives CASSQFAGQGETYEQYF.

This clone was seen a single time. In DNA form, the CDR3 reads TGTGCCAGCAGCTCCTTACCAGGGGGGCCGGTAGATACGCAGTATTTT. Protein sequence: CASSSLPGGPVDTQYF. The chain combines TRBV7-9 with TRBJ2-3, with a possible D match to TRBD1 (7 bases). CDR3 length equals 16 residues. From germline, CDR1 is SEHNR and CDR2 FQNEAQ (reference sequence). Trimming left V 4 bases short and J 5 bases short, with 19 bases between.

The chain carries TRBV7-9 and TRBJ1-6, with a possible D match to TRBD1 (5 bases). CDR1 is SEHNR, CDR2 FQNEAQ, per germline (reference sequence). The length of the CDR3 is 15 residues. The V and J ends lost 3 bases and 5 bases respectively, with 11 bases between them. The CDR3 coding sequence is TGTGCCAGCAGCTTGGACAAGAAGCATAATTCACCCCTCCACTTT. Translating it yields CASSLDKKHNSPLHF.

The rearrangement links TRBV2 to TRBJ1-1; D is perhaps TRBD1 (5 bases). V dropped 0 bases and J dropped 4 bases, with 9 bases sitting between them. The CDR3 runs to 14 residues. The V gene's germline CDR1 is SNHLY and CDR2 FYNNEI. CDR3 in amino acids: CASSEALGVTEAFF. CDR3 nucleotide sequence: TGTGCCAGCAGTGAAGCGCTGGGGGTCACTGAAGCTTTCTTT.

In its sample, this clone was seen once. V gene TRBV28 combines with J gene TRBJ2-1, with 11 bases aligning to TRBD2. V shed 6 bases and J 2 bases; nucleotides not matched to a gene: 0. Germline-derived CDR1 and CDR2 are MDHEN and SYDVKM. CDR3 length: 14 amino acids. The CDR3 region has the DNA TGTGCCAGCAGGACTAGCGGGACCTACAATGAGCAGTTCTTC. This translates into CASRTSGTYNEQFF.